The 9 T cell receptor beta chains presented below share a single source sample, sequenced in a study of breast tumors, draining lymph nodes, adjacent tissues. TCRdb recomputed calls from the multiplex PCR reads with MiXCR, one row per CDR3 protein. The sample holds roughly 16,000 distinct CDR3 sequences, roughly 52% seen once. Specimen: tumor-adjacent breast tissue. All receptors derive from a female donor with breast cancer. Some clones in this sample may be carry-over from other donors' samples.

The chain uses TRBV2 and TRBJ2-3; D gene uncertain. The CDR3 length is 12 residues. The V and J ends lost 7 bases and 0 bases respectively, with 5 bases between them. Germline assignment: CDR1 SNHLY and CDR2 FYNNEI. CDR3 in amino acids: CASTFSTDTQYF. CDR3 bases: TGTGCCAGCACCTTTAGCACAGATACGCAGTATTTT.

The sample holds many counts of this clonotype. The chain carries TRBV5-4 and TRBJ1-2; 8 bases map to TRBD1. CDR3 length equals 15 residues. Germline V gene lookup returns CDR1 SGHNT and CDR2 YYREEE (reference sequence). The V segment lost 4 bases and the J segment 8 bases; nucleotides outside the gene matches: 13. Written as DNA, the CDR3 is TGTGCCAGCAGCCCCAAAATACAGGGGGTACGAGGCTACACCTTC. Translated: CASSPKIQGVRGYTF.

This clonotype was picked up many times. The chain uses TRBV20-1 and TRBJ1-2; tentatively, D is TRBD1 (5 bases). This CDR3 comprises 14 residues. CDR1 DFQATT and CDR2 SNEGSKA come from the germline V gene (reference sequence). V was cut by 2 bases and J by 4 bases, with 14 bases left in between. This CDR3 reads CSARSPGLIYGYTF. The CDR3 DNA reads as TGCAGTGCTAGATCCCCGGGACTGATCTATGGCTACACCTTC.

By share, this clonotype counts as medium-sized. The V gene is TRBV12-3 or TRBV12-4, the J gene TRBJ2-7; maybe TRBD1 (5 bases). Trimming shortened V by 6 bases and J by 6 bases, and 15 bases separated the two germline ends. This CDR3 spans 13 amino acids. This CDR3 is CASRWTPAGEQYF. CDR3 bases: TGTGCCAGCAGGTGGACACCCGCAGGCGAGCAGTACTTC.

Judged by abundance, this clonotype is medium-sized. The chain is built from TRBV7-2 and TRBJ2-1, with a weak D call TRBD2 (6 bases). Germline V gene lookup returns CDR1 SGHTA and CDR2 FQGNSA. The CDR3 has 16 amino acids. V was clipped by 0 bases and J by 0 bases, with 9 bases between them. The DNA for the CDR3 is TGTGCCAGCAGCTTAGCAGGGACTGGCTCCTACAATGAGCAGTTCTTC. It translates to CASSLAGTGSYNEQFF.

The chain has TRBV29-1 and TRBJ1-2, with D perhaps TRBD1 (5 bases). This CDR3 is built from 12 residues. Trimming took off 4 bases at V and 4 bases at J, with 10 bases between the two ends. Germline V gene data show CDR1 as SQVTM and CDR2 as ANQGSEA. CDR3 DNA sequence: TGCAGCGTTGGAGGGGACTTCTATGGCTACACCTTC. Translating gives CSVGGDFYGYTF. Complete variable domain (other parts from reference TRBV29-1 and TRBJ1-2): SAVISQKPSRDICQRGTSLTIQCQVDSQVTMMFWYRQQPGQSLTLIATANQGSEATYESGFVIDKFPISRPNLTFSTLTVSNMSPEDSSIYLCSVGGDFYGYTFGSGTRLTVV.

This clonotype was recorded at least ten times. The chain carries TRBV28 and TRBJ2-3; TRBD2 matches at 7 bases. The germline V gene encodes CDR1 MDHEN and CDR2 SYDVKM. The trim removed 7 bases at V and 4 bases at J, leaving 8 bases unmatched. There are 14 residues in the CDR3. This chain's CDR3 is CASINGRSPDTQYF. In DNA, the CDR3 is TGTGCCAGCATCAACGGGAGGAGCCCAGATACGCAGTATTTT. Variable domain in full (rest from reference TRBV28 and TRBJ2-3): DVKVTQSSRYLVKRTGEKVFLECVQDMDHENMFWYRQDPGLGLRLIYFSYDVKMKEKGDIPEGYSVSREKKERFSLILESASTNQTSMYLCASINGRSPDTQYFGPGTRLTVL.

The CDR3 loop reads CSARVGRSTEAFF. As DNA, the CDR3 is TGCAGTGCTAGGGTGGGTCGAAGCACTGAAGCTTTCTTT. The gene calls are TRBV20-1 and TRBJ1-1; D unclear. V lost 3 bases and J lost 4, with 12 bases in between. Germline V gene lookup returns CDR1 DFQATT and CDR2 SNEGSKA (reference sequence). CDR3 length: 13 residues.

The chain uses TRBV7-3 and TRBJ1-5; 7 bases are shared with TRBD1. J gave up 0 bases and V 3 bases, and 8 bases lay outside the gene matches. CDR3 length: 17 amino acids. CDR1 SGHTA and CDR2 FQGTGA come from the germline V gene. CDR3 DNA sequence: TGTGCCAGCAGCTTCCCAACAGACAGGGATAGCAATCAGCCCCAGCATTTT. It codes for CASSFPTDRDSNQPQHF.